This T cell receptor beta chain was recovered during a study of blood T cell repertoires in COVID-19. Study at large: The origin of the acute and convalescent COVID-19 samples was the United States, Italy and Spain. Sources were T cells, B-cell-depleted T cells, or PBMCs; the material itself was cDNA or gDNA.

The CDR3 is made up of 18 amino acids. Germline CDR1 and CDR2: LNHNV and YYDKDF (reference sequence). The V segment lost 0 bases and the J segment 4 bases; nucleotides outside the gene matches: 12. Generated by immunoSEQ multiplex PCR, the TCRdb table keeps only in-frame clones and is missing some. Of under 250,000 clones in the sample, around 82% were seen once. This sequence originates from a woman in her 70s with acute or convalescent COVID-19. The chain couples TRBV15 to TRBJ2-7; TRBD2 matches at 10 bases. Sequenced sample: peripheral blood. The CDR3 spells CATSRDGRAGGPPYEQYF. The CDR3 bases are TGTGCCACCAGCAGAGATGGTCGAGCGGGAGGGCCGCCGTACGAGCAGTACTTC.